The 6 T cell receptor beta chains presented below share a single source sample, sequenced in a study of blood T cell repertoires in COVID-19. This table comes from immunoSEQ multiplex PCR, and its TCRdb copy is limited to in-frame clones, with some not included. The sample lists fewer than 75,000 clones; roughly 86% were seen once. The sample taken for sequencing was peripheral blood. The receptors derive from a man aged 55 to 70 with active or convalescent COVID-19.

V gene TRBV5-1 combines with J gene TRBJ1-1, with a possible D match to TRBD1 (5 bases). The germline V gene has CDR1 SGHRS and CDR2 YFSETQ. Trimming stripped 7 bases from V and 0 bases from J, with 19 bases between. The CDR3 is 16 amino acids. The CDR3 coding sequence is TGCGCCAGCCAATGGGGGGGAGGTGGCATGAACACTGAAGCTTTCTTT. Protein product: CASQWGGGGMNTEAFF.

The chain has TRBV5-1 and TRBJ1-1, with D maybe TRBD1 (5 bases). This CDR3 is built from 15 residues. Germline V gene sequence: CDR1 SGHRS, CDR2 YFSETQ. Trimming cost V 5 bases and J 0 bases, with 14 bases left between them. This CDR3 is CASSEGRGMNTEAFF. The CDR3 nucleotides are TGCGCCAGCAGTGAGGGACGCGGGATGAACACTGAAGCTTTCTTT.

This chain links TRBV29-1 with TRBJ1-2, with 9 bases identical to TRBD1. The CDR3 loop spans 16 amino acids. Germline V gene lookup returns CDR1 SQVTM and CDR2 ANQGSEA. V lost 4 bases and J lost 7; bases outside the gene matches: 16. The CDR3 DNA sequence: TGCAGCGTTGCAGGGACAGGGAAGGGCTGGGGTTCTGGCTACACCTTC. The encoded protein is CSVAGTGKGWGSGYTF.

In this sample, this clone turned up once. The chain is built from TRBV28 and TRBJ1-3; D is uncertain. Germline lookup yields CDR1 MDHEN and CDR2 SYDVKM. The ends were cut back, 2 bases at V and 0 bases at J, with 8 bases in the middle. The CDR3 spans 15 residues. The CDR3 is CASSLTLSSGNTIYF. CDR3 nucleotide sequence: TGTGCCAGCAGTTTAACCCTAAGCTCTGGAAACACCATATATTTT.

This chain joins TRBV7-2 and TRBJ2-1, with 9 bases identical to TRBD2. Germline V gene lookup returns CDR1 SGHTA and CDR2 FQGNSA. This CDR3 spans 15 amino acids. The junction had 7 bases not matched to a gene; V was cut back by 3 bases and J by 7 bases. CDR3 nucleotide sequence: TGTGCCAGCAGCTTGGGACTAGCTAGAGGGAATGAGCAGTTCTTC. The encoded protein is CASSLGLARGNEQFF.

V is TRBV3-1 (or the pseudogene TRBV3-2) and J is TRBJ1-6, with 10 nucleotides matching TRBD1. From germline, CDR1 is LGHDT and CDR2 YNNKEL (reference sequence). Unmatched junction bases numbered 10, after V lost 2 bases and J lost 9 bases. The CDR3 contains 17 residues. The CDR3 protein is CASSQNRQGALGSPLHF. CDR3 in DNA: TGTGCCAGCAGCCAAAACAGACAGGGGGCCCTCGGTTCACCCCTCCACTTT.